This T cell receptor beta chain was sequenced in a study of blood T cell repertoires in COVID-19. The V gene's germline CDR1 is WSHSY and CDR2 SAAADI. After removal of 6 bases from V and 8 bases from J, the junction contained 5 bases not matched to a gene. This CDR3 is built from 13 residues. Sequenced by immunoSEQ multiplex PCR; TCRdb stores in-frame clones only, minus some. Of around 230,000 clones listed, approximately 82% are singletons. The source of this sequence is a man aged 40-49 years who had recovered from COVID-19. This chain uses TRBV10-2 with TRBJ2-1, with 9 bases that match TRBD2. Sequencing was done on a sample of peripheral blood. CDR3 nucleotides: TGCGCCAGCAGGGGACTAGCCGCGGATGAGCAGTTCTTC. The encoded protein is CASRGLAADEQFF.